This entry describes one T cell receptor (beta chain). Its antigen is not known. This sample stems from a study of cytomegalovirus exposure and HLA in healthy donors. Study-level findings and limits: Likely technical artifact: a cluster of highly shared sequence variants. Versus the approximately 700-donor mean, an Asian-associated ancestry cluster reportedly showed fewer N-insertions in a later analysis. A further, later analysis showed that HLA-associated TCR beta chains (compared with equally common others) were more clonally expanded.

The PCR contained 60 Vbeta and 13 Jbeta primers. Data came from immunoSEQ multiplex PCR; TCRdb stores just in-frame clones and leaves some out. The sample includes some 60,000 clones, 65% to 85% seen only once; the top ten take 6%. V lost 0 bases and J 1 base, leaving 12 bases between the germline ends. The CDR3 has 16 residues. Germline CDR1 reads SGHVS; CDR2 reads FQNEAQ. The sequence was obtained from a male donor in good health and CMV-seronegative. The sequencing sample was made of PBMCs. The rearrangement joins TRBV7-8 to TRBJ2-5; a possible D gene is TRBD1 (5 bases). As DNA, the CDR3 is TGTGCCAGCAGCTTAGCCTGGGCAGGGCTCCAAGAGACCCAGTACTTC. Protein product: CASSLAWAGLQETQYF. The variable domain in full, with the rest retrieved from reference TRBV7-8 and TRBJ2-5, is GAGVSQSPRYKVAKRGQDVALRCDPISGHVSLFWYQQALGQGPEFLTYFQNEAQLDKSGLPSDRFFAERPEGSVSTLKIQRTQQEDSAVYLCASSLAWAGLQETQYFGPGTRLLVL.